This T cell receptor (beta chain) was found in a study of blood T cells in healthy people across ages. General observations from the study: The study found more naive CD4+ cells and higher diversity in long-lived than aged donors. PBMCs went unsorted, and a conclusive naive versus antigen-experienced comparison was therefore prevented.

Next came a second PCR, run for about 6 to 12 cycles, which used a sample-barcoded 5' primer along with a J-beta primer mix. Each CDR3 protein gets one entry after TCRdb re-called the 5' RACE reads with MiXCR. This table has over a million distinct CDR3 sequences, around 39% appearing once. CDR3 size: 18 residues. Trimming cost V 2 bases and J 0 bases, with 17 bases left between them. Germline V gene sequence: CDR1 MDHEN, CDR2 SYDVKM. Concerning this clonotype: Its antigen is not known.

The rearrangement joins TRBV28 to TRBJ1-3; tentative D call: TRBD1 (5 bases). The sequence derives from a woman between 18 and 29 years old in good health. The sequencing input was blood. The CDR3 loop is CASSLLPGRWSSGNTIYF. CDR3 nucleotide sequence: TGTGCCAGCAGTTTACTCCCGGGACGTTGGTCCTCTGGAAACACCATATATTTT. Drawing the rest from reference TRBV28 and TRBJ1-3, the complete variable domain is DVKVTQSSRYLVKRTGEKVFLECVQDMDHENMFWYRQDPGLGLRLIYFSYDVKMKEKGDIPEGYSVSREKKERFSLILESASTNQTSMYLCASSLLPGRWSSGNTIYFGEGSWLTVV.